This TCR beta chain comes out of a study of shared T cell receptors in the human thymus. CDR1 and CDR2 from the germline V gene are SGHAT and FQNNGV. This CDR3 is 13 amino acids long. With 6 bases removed from V and 3 bases from J, the gap between germline ends came to 11 bases. TCRdb keeps only in-frame clones here, not all; method: immunoSEQ multiplex PCR. The sample includes hundreds of thousands of clones, around 87% of them seen just once. This sample was shared with a second study, whose subject was human thymus T cells. That paper notes: Immunologically healthy infants in Finland undergoing congenital heart defect surgery were the donors. The source of the thymus tissue was resections taken during corrective heart surgery. Repertoires from thymus and blood appeared to show biased V and J gene usage.

The sample taken for sequencing was thymocytes. This chain uses TRBV11-2 with TRBJ1-1; no firm D call. This TCR was sampled from a boy less than two years old with a congenital heart defect. For the CDR3, the DNA is TGTGCCAGCAGTTCTCTTTGGCACACTGAAGCTTTCTTT. The encoded protein is CASSSLWHTEAFF.